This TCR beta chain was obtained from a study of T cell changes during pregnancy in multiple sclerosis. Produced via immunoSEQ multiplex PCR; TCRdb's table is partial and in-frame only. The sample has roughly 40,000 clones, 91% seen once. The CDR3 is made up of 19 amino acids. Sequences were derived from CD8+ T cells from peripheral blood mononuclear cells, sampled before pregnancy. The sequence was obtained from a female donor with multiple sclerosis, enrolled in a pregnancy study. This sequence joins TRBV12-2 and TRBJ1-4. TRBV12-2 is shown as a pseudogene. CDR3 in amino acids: CASRPYPRESVHHNEKLFF. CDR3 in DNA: TGTGCAAGTCGCCCTTACCCACGCGAGTCGGTGCACCATAATGAAAAACTGTTTTTT.